The 6 T cell receptor beta chains in this list originate from one sample, sequenced in a study of blood T cell repertoires in COVID-19. The data were produced by immunoSEQ multiplex PCR, yet TCRdb's version contains in-frame clones alone and is incomplete. Here the sample spans about 82,000 clones, roughly four fifths being singletons. The sequenced sample consisted of peripheral blood. These receptors all stem from a middle-aged man with active or convalescent COVID-19.

This chain joins TRBV29-1 and TRBJ1-2, with D unresolved. Germline CDR1 and CDR2: SQVTM and ANQGSEA. The CDR3 is made up of 11 amino acids. Trimming took 5 bases from V and 5 from J, leaving 9 bases between them. CDR3: CSVTVGYGYTF. Written as DNA, the CDR3 is TGCAGCGTTACCGTCGGGTATGGCTACACCTTC.

CDR3 loop: CASSIVALTEAFF. In nucleotides, the CDR3 is TGTGCCAGTAGTATAGTCGCACTCACTGAAGCTTTCTTT. The chain is built from TRBV19 and TRBJ1-1; D remains ambiguous. CDR3 length equals 13 residues. With 1 base removed from V and 4 bases from J, the gap between germline ends came to 7 bases. The germline V gene has CDR1 LNHDA and CDR2 SQIVND (reference sequence).

The gene calls are TRBV6-5 and TRBJ1-4; D is possibly TRBD1 (6 bases). The germline gives CDR1 MNHEY, CDR2 SVGAGI. The V and J ends lost 8 bases and 3 bases respectively, with 16 bases between them. CDR3 length equals 15 residues. The CDR3 region has the DNA TGTGCCAGCCTCCTCGGTGAGGGGGCTAATGAAAAACTGTTTTTT. Its translation is CASLLGEGANEKLFF.

The chain links TRBV9 to TRBJ1-3; D remains unclear. CDR3 length: 16 amino acids. Per germline, CDR1 SGDLS and CDR2 YYNGEE. Trimming removed 0 bases from V and 0 bases from J, with 10 bases in between. The CDR3 coding sequence is TGTGCCAGCAGCGTAGCTAGTGGCTTCTCTGGAAACACCATATATTTT. Its protein is CASSVASGFSGNTIYF.

The J gene is TRBJ1-6, the V gene TRBV7-6; the D gene is possibly TRBD1 (6 bases). Trimming pared 1 base from V and 0 bases from J, leaving 7 bases between. The CDR3 runs 16 residues. Germline V gene lookup returns CDR1 SGHVS and CDR2 FNYEAQ. CDR3 protein: CASSLGDNSYNSPLHF. CDR3 DNA sequence: TGTGCCAGCAGCTTAGGGGACAACTCCTATAATTCACCCCTCCACTTT.

The chain recombines TRBV10-1 with TRBJ2-5; 8 nucleotides agree with TRBD1. Germline V gives CDR1 WNHNN, CDR2 SYGVQD (reference sequence). The CDR3 runs 15 residues. V shed 5 bases and J 1 base; nucleotides not matched to a gene: 6. CDR3 in amino acids: CASSPGQGPQETQYF. In DNA form, the CDR3 reads TGCGCCAGCAGTCCCGGACAGGGCCCCCAAGAGACCCAGTACTTC.